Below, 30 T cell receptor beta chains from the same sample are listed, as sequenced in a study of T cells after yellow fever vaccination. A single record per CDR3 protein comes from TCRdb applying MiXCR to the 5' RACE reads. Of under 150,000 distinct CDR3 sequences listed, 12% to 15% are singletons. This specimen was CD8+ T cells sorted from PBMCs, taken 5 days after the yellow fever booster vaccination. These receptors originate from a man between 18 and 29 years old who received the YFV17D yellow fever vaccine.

Written as DNA, the CDR3 is TGTGCCAGCAGCTCCGCCCCAGGGACGGCCCTTGCTGCTTTCTTT. Translated: CASSSAPGTALAAFF. V and J are TRBV7-2 and TRBJ1-1, with D perhaps TRBD1 (5 bases). With 4 bases removed from V and 11 bases from J, the gap between germline ends came to 23 bases. This CDR3 comprises 15 residues. In germline, CDR1 is SGHTA, CDR2 FQGNSA.

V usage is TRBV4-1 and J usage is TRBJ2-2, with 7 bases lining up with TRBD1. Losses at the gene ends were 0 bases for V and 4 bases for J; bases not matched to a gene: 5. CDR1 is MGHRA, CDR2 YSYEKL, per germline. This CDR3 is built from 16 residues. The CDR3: CASSQDHRGSTGELFF. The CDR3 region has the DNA TGCGCCAGCAGCCAAGATCACAGGGGTAGCACCGGGGAGCTGTTTTTT.

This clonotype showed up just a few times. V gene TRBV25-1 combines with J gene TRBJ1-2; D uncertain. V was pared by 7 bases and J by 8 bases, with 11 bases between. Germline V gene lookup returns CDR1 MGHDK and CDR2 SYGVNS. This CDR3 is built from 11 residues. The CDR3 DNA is TGTGCCAGCAAGTTTGGGTCGGGCTACACCTTC. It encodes CASKFGSGYTF.

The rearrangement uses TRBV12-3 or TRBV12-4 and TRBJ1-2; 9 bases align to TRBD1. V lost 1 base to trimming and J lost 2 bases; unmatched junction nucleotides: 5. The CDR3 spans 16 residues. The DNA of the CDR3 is TGTGCCAGCAGTTTAGGTCCCGGGACAGGGAACTATGGCTACACCTTC. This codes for CASSLGPGTGNYGYTF.

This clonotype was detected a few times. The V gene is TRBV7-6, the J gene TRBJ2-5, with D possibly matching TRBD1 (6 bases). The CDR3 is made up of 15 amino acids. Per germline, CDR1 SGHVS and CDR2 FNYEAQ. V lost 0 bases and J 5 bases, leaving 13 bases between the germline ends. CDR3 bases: TGTGCCAGCAGCTTAGCGCAAGGGGGTTGGGAGACCCAGTACTTC. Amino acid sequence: CASSLAQGGWETQYF.

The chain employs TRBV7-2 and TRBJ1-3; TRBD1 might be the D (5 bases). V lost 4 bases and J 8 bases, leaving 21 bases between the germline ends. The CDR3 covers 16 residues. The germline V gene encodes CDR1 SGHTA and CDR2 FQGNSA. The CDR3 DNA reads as TGTGCCAGCAGCTCATACCCTTCCGGGGGTCCGGACACCATATATTTT. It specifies CASSSYPSGGPDTIYF.

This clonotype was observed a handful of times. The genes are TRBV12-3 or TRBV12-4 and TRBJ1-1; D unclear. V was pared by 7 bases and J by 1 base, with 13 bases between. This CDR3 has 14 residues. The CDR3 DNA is TGTGCCAGCACCTTAGAGGCAGGGAACACTGAAGCTTTCTTT. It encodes CASTLEAGNTEAFF.

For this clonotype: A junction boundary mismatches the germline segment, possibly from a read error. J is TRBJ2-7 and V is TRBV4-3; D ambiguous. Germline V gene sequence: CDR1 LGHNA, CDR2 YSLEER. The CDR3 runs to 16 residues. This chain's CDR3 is CASSQDWMTSIYEPYF. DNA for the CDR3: TGCGCCAGCAGCCAAGATTGGATGACCTCAATCTACGAGCCGTACTTC.

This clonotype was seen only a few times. This CDR3 reads CASSPLGSGVGQYF. CDR3 nucleotides: TGTGCCAGCAGCCCCTTGGGTAGCGGGGTTGGGCAGTATTTT. The chain carries TRBV7-6 and TRBJ2-3; 8 bases fit TRBD2. CDR3 length: 14 amino acids. Per the germline V gene, CDR1 is SGHVS and CDR2 is FNYEAQ. V lost 5 bases and J lost 11; bases outside the gene matches: 12.

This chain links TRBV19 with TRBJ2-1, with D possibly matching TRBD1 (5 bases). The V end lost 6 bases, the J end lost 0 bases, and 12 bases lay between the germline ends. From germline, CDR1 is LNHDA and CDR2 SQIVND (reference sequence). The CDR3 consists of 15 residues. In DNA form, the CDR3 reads TGTGCCAGTAGGAAAACAGGTCACTCCTACAATGAGCAGTTCTTC. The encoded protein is CASRKTGHSYNEQFF.

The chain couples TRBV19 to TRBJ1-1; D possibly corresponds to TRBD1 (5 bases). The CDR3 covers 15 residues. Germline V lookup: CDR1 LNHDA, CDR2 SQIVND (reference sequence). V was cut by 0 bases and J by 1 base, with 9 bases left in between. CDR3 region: CASSIDPTGNTEAFF. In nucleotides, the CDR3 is TGTGCCAGTAGTATAGATCCTACAGGGAACACTGAAGCTTTCTTT. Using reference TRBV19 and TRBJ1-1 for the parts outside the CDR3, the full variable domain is DGGITQSPKYLFRKEGQNVTLSCEQNLNHDAMYWYRQDPGQGLRLIYYSQIVNDFQKGDIAEGYSVSREKKESFPLTVTSAQKNPTAFYLCASSIDPTGNTEAFFGQGTRLTVV.

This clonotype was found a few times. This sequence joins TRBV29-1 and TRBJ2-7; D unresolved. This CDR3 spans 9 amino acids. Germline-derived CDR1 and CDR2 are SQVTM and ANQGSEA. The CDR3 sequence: CVVGYEQYV. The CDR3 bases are TGCGTGGTAGGGTACGAGCAGTACGTC.

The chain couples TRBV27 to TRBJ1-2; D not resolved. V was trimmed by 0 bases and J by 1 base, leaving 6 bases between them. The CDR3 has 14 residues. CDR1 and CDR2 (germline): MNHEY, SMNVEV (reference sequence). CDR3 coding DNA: TGTGCCAGCAGTTTATCGGAGGATAACTATGGCTACACCTTC. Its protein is CASSLSEDNYGYTF.

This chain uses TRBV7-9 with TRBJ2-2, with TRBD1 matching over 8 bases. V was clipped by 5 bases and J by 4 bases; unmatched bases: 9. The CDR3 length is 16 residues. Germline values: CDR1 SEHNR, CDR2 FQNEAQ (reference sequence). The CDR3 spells CASSAGQGTGTGELFF. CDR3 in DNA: TGTGCCAGCAGCGCCGGACAGGGTACGGGCACCGGGGAGCTGTTTTTT.

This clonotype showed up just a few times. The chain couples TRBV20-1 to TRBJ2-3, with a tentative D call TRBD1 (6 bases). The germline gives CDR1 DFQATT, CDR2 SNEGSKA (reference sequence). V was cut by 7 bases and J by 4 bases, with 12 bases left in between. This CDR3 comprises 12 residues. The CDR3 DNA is TGCAGTGTCCATCACAGGGCAGATACGCAGTATTTT. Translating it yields CSVHHRADTQYF.

The DNA of the CDR3 is TGTGCCAGCAGTTATATTCGGGGTAATCAGCCCCAGCATTTT. Its translation: CASSYIRGNQPQHF. The J gene is TRBJ1-5, the V gene TRBV6-5, with no clear D. CDR3 length equals 14 residues. The germline V gene encodes CDR1 MNHEY and CDR2 SVGAGI. V shed 3 bases and J shed 4 bases, with 10 bases lying between them.

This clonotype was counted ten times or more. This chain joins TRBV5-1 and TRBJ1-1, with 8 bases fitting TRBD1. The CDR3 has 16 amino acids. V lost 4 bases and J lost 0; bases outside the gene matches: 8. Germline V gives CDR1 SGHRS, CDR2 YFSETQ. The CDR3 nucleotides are TGCGCCAGCAGCGACGGGACAGGTCTCATGAACACTGAAGCTTTCTTT. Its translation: CASSDGTGLMNTEAFF.

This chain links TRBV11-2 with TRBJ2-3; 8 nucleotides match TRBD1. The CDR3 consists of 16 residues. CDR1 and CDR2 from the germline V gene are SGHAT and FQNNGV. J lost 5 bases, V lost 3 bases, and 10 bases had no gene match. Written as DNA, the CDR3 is TGTGCCAGCAGCTTCCCGGACAGGGTAGGAGTAGATACGCAGTATTTT. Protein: CASSFPDRVGVDTQYF.

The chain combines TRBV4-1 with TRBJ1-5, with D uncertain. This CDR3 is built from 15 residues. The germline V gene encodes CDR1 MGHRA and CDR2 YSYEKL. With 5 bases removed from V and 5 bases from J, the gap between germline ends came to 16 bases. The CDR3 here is CASSYSEGMYQPQHF. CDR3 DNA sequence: TGCGCCAGCAGCTACTCAGAGGGAATGTATCAGCCCCAGCATTTT.

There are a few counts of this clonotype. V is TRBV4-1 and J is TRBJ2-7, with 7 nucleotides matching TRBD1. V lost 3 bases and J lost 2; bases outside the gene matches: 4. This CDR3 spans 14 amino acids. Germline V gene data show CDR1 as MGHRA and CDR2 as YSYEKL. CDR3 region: CASSHRQGAYEQYV. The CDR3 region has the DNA TGCGCCAGCAGCCATCGACAGGGAGCCTACGAGCAGTACGTC.

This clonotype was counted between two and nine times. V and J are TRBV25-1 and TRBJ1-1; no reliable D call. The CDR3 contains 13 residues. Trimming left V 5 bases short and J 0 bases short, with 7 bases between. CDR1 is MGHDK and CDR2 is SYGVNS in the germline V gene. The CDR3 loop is CASSTGMNTEAFF. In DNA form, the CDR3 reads TGTGCCAGCAGTACCGGTATGAACACTGAAGCTTTCTTT.

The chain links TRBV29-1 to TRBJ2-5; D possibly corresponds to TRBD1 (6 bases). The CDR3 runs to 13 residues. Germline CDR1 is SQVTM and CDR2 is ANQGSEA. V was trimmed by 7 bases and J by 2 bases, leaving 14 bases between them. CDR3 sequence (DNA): TGCAGCGCCGAGACGGACAGACAAGAGACCCAGTACTTC. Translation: CSAETDRQETQYF.

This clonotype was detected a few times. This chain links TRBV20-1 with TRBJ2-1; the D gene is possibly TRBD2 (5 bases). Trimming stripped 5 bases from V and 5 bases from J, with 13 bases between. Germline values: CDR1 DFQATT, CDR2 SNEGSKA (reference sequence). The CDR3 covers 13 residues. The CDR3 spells CSAAGSKHNEQFF. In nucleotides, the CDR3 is TGCAGTGCTGCGGGCAGTAAACACAATGAGCAGTTCTTC.

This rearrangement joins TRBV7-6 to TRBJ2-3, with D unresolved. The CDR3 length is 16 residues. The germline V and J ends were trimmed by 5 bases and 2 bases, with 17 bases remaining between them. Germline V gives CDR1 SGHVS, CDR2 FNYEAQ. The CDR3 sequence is CASSPLLQPTTDTQYF. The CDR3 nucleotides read TGTGCCAGCAGCCCCCTCCTGCAGCCAACCACAGATACGCAGTATTTT. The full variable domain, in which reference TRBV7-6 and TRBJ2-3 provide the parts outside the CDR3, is GAGVSQSPRYKVTKRGQDVALRCDPISGHVSLYWYRQALGQGPEFLTYFNYEAQQDKSGLPNDRFSAERPEGSISTLTIQRTEQRDSAMYRCASSPLLQPTTDTQYFGPGTRLTVL.

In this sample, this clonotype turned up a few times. The CDR3 spells CASSLGALEGTEAFF. CDR3 in DNA: TGTGCCAGCAGCTTAGGAGCCTTAGAAGGCACTGAAGCTTTCTTT. The chain uses TRBV7-2 and TRBJ1-1, with D uncertain. V was cut by 1 base and J by 4 bases, with 13 bases left in between. Germline lookup yields CDR1 SGHTA and CDR2 FQGNSA. This CDR3 has 15 amino acids. Looking up the rest from reference TRBV7-2 and TRBJ1-1 gives the full variable domain: GAGVSQSPSNKVTEKGKDVELRCDPISGHTALYWYRQSLGQGLEFLIYFQGNSAPDKSGLPSDRFSAERTGGSVSTLTIQRTQQEDSAVYLCASSLGALEGTEAFFGQGTRLTVV.

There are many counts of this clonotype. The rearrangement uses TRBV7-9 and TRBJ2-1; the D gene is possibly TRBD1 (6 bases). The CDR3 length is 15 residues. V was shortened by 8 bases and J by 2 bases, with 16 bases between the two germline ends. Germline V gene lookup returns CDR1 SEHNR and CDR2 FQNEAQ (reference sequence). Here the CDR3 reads CASRALRGPYNEQFF. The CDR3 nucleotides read TGTGCCAGCCGGGCGCTCAGGGGACCCTACAATGAGCAGTTCTTC.

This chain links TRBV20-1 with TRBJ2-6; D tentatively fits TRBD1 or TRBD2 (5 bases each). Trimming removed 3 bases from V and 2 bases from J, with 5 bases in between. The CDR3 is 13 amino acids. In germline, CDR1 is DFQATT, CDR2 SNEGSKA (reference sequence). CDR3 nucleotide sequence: TGCAGTGCTAGGGGGGCTGGGGCCAACGTCCTGACTTTC. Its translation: CSARGAGANVLTF.

The CDR3 DNA reads as TGCGCCAGCAGCCAAGATGGGGCGGGCGGGGAGCTGTTTTTT. Translation gives CASSQDGAGGELFF. V usage is TRBV4-3 and J usage is TRBJ2-2, with D possibly called TRBD1 or TRBD2 (5 bases each). Germline V lookup: CDR1 LGHNA, CDR2 YSLEER. V lost 0 bases and J 7 bases, leaving 9 bases between the germline ends. CDR3 length: 14 amino acids.

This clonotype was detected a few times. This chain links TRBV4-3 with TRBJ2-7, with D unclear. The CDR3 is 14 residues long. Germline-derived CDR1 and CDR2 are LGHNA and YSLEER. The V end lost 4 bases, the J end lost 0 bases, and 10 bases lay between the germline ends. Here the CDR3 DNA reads TGCGCCAGCAGCCTACTGACTGGCTCCTACGAGCAGTACTTC. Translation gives CASSLLTGSYEQYF.

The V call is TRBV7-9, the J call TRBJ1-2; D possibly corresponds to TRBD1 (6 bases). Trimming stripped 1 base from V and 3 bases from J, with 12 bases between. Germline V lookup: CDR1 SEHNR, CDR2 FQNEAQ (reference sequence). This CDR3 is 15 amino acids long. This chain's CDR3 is CASSLGTVQHYGYTF. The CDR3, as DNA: TGTGCCAGCAGCTTAGGGACAGTTCAACACTATGGCTACACCTTC.